Described below is a single TCR beta chain sequence and its context. Its specificity is unknown. This entry belongs to a study of T cell responses to AZD1222 COVID-19 vaccine. Study overall: Pooling was applied to second doses at about 4 or about 12 weeks.

Study outcomes and limitations: No day 14 peak samples; only post-peak repertoires were characterized. Rises in breadth and depth of Spike-specific TCRs came after two AZD1222 doses.

Sequenced by immunoSEQ multiplex PCR; TCRdb stores in-frame clones only, minus some. This table has 150,000 or so clones, about nine tenths appearing once. The TCR comes from an adult in good health. Source: peripheral blood, taken on day 0 of AZD1222 vaccination.

The CDR3 sequence is CASSLVGNYGYTF. The CDR3 DNA reads as TGTGCCAGCAGTTTGGTCGGCAACTATGGCTACACCTTC. The chain uses TRBV27 and TRBJ1-2; unclear D gene. The CDR3 is 13 residues long. Germline values: CDR1 MNHEY, CDR2 SMNVEV (reference sequence). The V end was cut by 3 bases, the J end by 2 bases, with 7 bases between.